Presented here are 22 T cell receptor beta chains from one specimen sequenced in a study of T-cell reconstitution after alpha-beta-depleted transplantation in children. The TCRbeta library incorporated unique molecular identifiers. TCRdb processed the PCR reads anew with MiXCR; each CDR3 protein has one entry. The table includes under 450,000 distinct CDR3 sequences, 10% to 15% detected once. Sequenced here: PBMCs, sampled from the stem cell graft. All receptors derive from a human donor who donated a stem cell graft to a child with Fanconi anemia.

This clonotype was recorded a few times. The gene calls are TRBV12-3 or TRBV12-4 and TRBJ2-6; TRBD1 matches 7 bases. The CDR3 is 15 residues long. V shed 3 bases, J shed 2 bases, and the junction held 1 base outside the gene matches. The CDR3 DNA reads TGTGCCAGCAGTTTCGACAGGGCTGGGGCCAACGTCCTGACTTTC. Translation gives CASSFDRAGANVLTF.

Only a few counts were recorded for this clonotype. The V and J genes are TRBV7-7 and TRBJ2-2; possibly TRBD1 or TRBD2 for D (5 bases each). Germline V CDR1 and CDR2: SSHAT, FNYEAQ (reference sequence). This CDR3 region has 15 residues. The V end was cut by 5 bases, the J end by 0 bases, with 10 bases between. Written as DNA, the CDR3 is TGTGCCAGCAGCGGGGACGGCTCGAACACCGGGGAGCTGTTTTTT. Its protein is CASSGDGSNTGELFF.

This clonotype was seen a few times. The chain combines TRBV6-7 with TRBJ2-2, with a possible D match to TRBD2 (5 bases). TRBV6-7 is flagged as an ORF with uncertain function. The CDR3 extends over 17 amino acids. The V end lost 6 bases, the J end lost 4 bases, and 21 bases lay between the germline ends. The CDR3 region is CASSPFPGRGGTGELFF. CDR3 in DNA: TGTGCCAGCAGCCCATTTCCGGGTCGCGGAGGCACCGGGGAGCTGTTTTTT.

The chain has TRBV10-3 and TRBJ1-1; D remains ambiguous. The CDR3 consists of 11 residues. V was pared by 8 bases and J by 6 bases, with 10 bases between. The germline CDR1 and CDR2 sequences are ENHRY and SYGVKD. The CDR3 reads CAIGERAEAFF. As DNA, the CDR3 is TGTGCCATCGGGGAGAGGGCTGAAGCTTTCTTT.

This CDR3 is CASLLAGAGTQYF. The CDR3 region has the DNA TGTGCCAGCTTACTAGCGGGGGCGGGTACGCAGTATTTT. This chain links TRBV7-2 with TRBJ2-3; 11 nucleotides align to TRBD2. V trimming: 8 bases; J trimming: 8 bases; junction bases outside the gene matches: 6. This CDR3 comprises 13 residues. Looked up from germline, CDR1 is SGHTA and CDR2 is FQGNSA.

In DNA, the CDR3 is TGCAGTGTCCCCGGTGAGGGGACCGGGGAGCTGTTTTTT. It specifies CSVPGEGTGELFF. This chain connects TRBV20-1 to TRBJ2-2; the D gene could be TRBD1 or TRBD2 (5 bases each). V was cut by 7 bases and J by 5 bases, with 14 bases left in between. This CDR3 has 13 amino acids. Germline lookup yields CDR1 DFQATT and CDR2 SNEGSKA (reference sequence).

This clonotype was counted many times. The chain is built from TRBV27 and TRBJ2-1, with D possibly being TRBD1 (6 bases). V shed 4 bases and J shed 7 bases, with 11 bases lying between them. The CDR3 runs 13 residues. From germline, CDR1 is MNHEY and CDR2 SMNVEV (reference sequence). The CDR3 spells CASSSPQGNEQFF. The CDR3 coding sequence is TGTGCCAGCAGTTCCCCCCAGGGGAATGAGCAGTTCTTC.

This clonotype was detected only a few times. This chain links TRBV12-3 or TRBV12-4 with TRBJ2-3, with TRBD2 identical over 7 bases. The length of the CDR3 is 16 residues. The V and J ends lost 4 bases and 3 bases, in that order; junction bases with no gene match: 10. CDR3 region: CASSSLWGGTTDTQYF. The CDR3 bases are TGTGCCAGCAGTTCCCTTTGGGGGGGGACGACAGATACGCAGTATTTT.

This clonotype occurred a few times. The rearrangement links TRBV5-4 to TRBJ1-6; 10 bases agree with TRBD1. CDR3 length: 15 residues. V trimming: 4 bases; J trimming: 8 bases; junction bases outside the gene matches: 6. Germline CDR1 and CDR2: SGHNT and YYREEE (reference sequence). The CDR3 loop reads CASSLRQGADSPLHF. The CDR3 coding sequence is TGTGCCAGCAGCCTACGACAGGGGGCGGATTCACCCCTCCACTTT.

This clonotype turned up a few times. The chain joins TRBV7-6 to TRBJ2-1; 12 bases agree with TRBD2. Germline assignment: CDR1 SGHVS and CDR2 FNYEAQ. The CDR3 runs 16 residues. The V and J ends lost 5 bases and 4 bases, in that order; junction bases with no gene match: 6. CDR3 bases: TGTGCCAGCAGCCCCTTGACTAGCGGGAGATACAATGAGCAGTTCTTC. Its protein product is CASSPLTSGRYNEQFF.

The rearrangement uses TRBV18 and TRBJ1-2, with a tentative D call TRBD1 (5 bases). This CDR3 is 12 amino acids long. The V and J ends lost 3 bases and 13 bases respectively, with 15 bases between them. In germline, CDR1 is KGHSH, CDR2 LQKENI. CDR3 sequence: CASSPSGTLVTF. CDR3 DNA: TGTGCCAGCTCACCTTCCGGGACTCTGGTCACCTTC. Full variable domain (rest looked up from reference TRBV18 and TRBJ1-2): NAGVMQNPRHLVRRRGQEARLRCSPMKGHSHVYWYRQLPEEGLKFMVYLQKENIIDESGMPKERFSAEFPKEGPSILRIQQVVRGDSAAYFCASSPSGTLVTFGSGTRLTVV.

The J gene is TRBJ1-6, the V gene TRBV6-2 or TRBV6-3; no definite D call. The germline V gene has CDR1 MNHEY and CDR2 SVGEGT. The CDR3 sequence is 14 residues long. Between the trimmed V and J ends, which lost 2 bases and 8 bases, there was a span of 10 bases. CDR3 region: CASSYASVDSPLHF. CDR3 bases: TGTGCCAGCAGTTACGCCTCGGTGGATTCACCCCTCCACTTT.

The chain carries TRBV6-2 or TRBV6-3 and TRBJ2-2; D uncertain. Trimming left V 2 bases short and J 4 bases short, with 2 bases between. Germline assignment: CDR1 MNHEY and CDR2 SVGEGT. The CDR3 has 12 amino acids. The CDR3 bases are TGTGCCAGCAGTTACACCACCGGGGAGCTGTTTTTT. As protein: CASSYTTGELFF.

The chain joins TRBV20-1 to TRBJ1-5; 10 positions agree with TRBD1. The CDR3 sequence is 16 residues long. Germline V CDR1 and CDR2: DFQATT, SNEGSKA (reference sequence). The junction had 6 bases not matched to a gene; V was cut back by 2 bases and J by 2 bases. This CDR3 reads CSARFGTGAGNQPQHF. CDR3 coding DNA: TGCAGTGCTAGATTCGGGACAGGGGCGGGCAATCAGCCCCAGCATTTT.

The gene calls are TRBV6-5 and TRBJ2-7; D might be TRBD2 (5 bases). The germline gives CDR1 MNHEY, CDR2 SVGAGI. The CDR3 loop spans 15 amino acids. V lost 0 bases to trimming and J lost 6 bases, with 15 bases between them. The DNA of the CDR3 is TGTGCCAGCAGTTACTCGAGGGTAGCAGCTACCGAGCAGTACTTC. Its protein product is CASSYSRVAATEQYF.

The chain combines TRBV20-1 with TRBJ2-1; the match to TRBD1 covers 8 bases. Looked up from germline, CDR1 is DFQATT and CDR2 is SNEGSKA (reference sequence). The CDR3 consists of 13 residues. V lost 6 bases, J lost 4 bases, and 5 bases stayed unmatched. CDR3 nucleotides: TGCAGTGCCAGGACAGGGTCTTACAATGAGCAGTTCTTC. This sequence encodes CSARTGSYNEQFF.

J is TRBJ2-7 and V is TRBV28; TRBD2 might be the D (5 bases). Germline CDR1 reads MDHEN; CDR2 reads SYDVKM. V was pared by 2 bases and J by 2 bases, with 7 bases between. CDR3 length equals 13 residues. Here the CDR3 reads CASSLGLTYEQYV. The CDR3 nucleotides are TGTGCCAGCAGTTTAGGACTTACCTACGAGCAGTACGTC.

The sample holds a few counts of this clonotype. The chain carries TRBV11-2 and TRBJ2-1; 8 bases are a match to TRBD2. Germline V CDR1 and CDR2: SGHAT, FQNNGV. The length of the CDR3 is 14 residues. V lost 1 base and J lost 11; bases outside the gene matches: 7. CDR3 protein: CASSLGGGPLKQFF. In nucleotides, the CDR3 is TGTGCCAGCAGCTTAGGCGGGGGGCCTTTAAAGCAGTTCTTC.

This clonotype occurred many times. This chain joins TRBV3-1 and TRBJ2-7, with TRBD2 identical over 8 bases. Germline trimming cut 4 bases from V and 4 bases from J; bases unmatched to any gene: 6. Germline-derived CDR1 and CDR2 are LGHDT and YNNKEL (reference sequence). The CDR3 length is 14 residues. The CDR3 protein is CASSPRGVLYEQYF. The CDR3 DNA is TGTGCCAGCAGCCCGCGGGGGGTACTATACGAGCAGTACTTC.

The rearrangement uses TRBV7-8 and TRBJ1-6; TRBD1 might be the D (5 bases). This CDR3 has 13 amino acids. Germline loops: CDR1 SGHVS, CDR2 FQNEAQ. Trimming left V 5 bases short and J 12 bases short, with 14 bases between. CDR3 amino acids: CASSGGTAGPLHF. CDR3 DNA sequence: TGTGCCAGCAGCGGAGGGACCGCCGGACCCCTCCACTTT.

This clonotype was seen repeatedly, ten times or more. V gene TRBV7-9 combines with J gene TRBJ1-2; D gene unclear. CDR3 length: 12 amino acids. Trimming removed 4 bases from V and 3 bases from J, with 6 bases in between. Germline V CDR1 and CDR2: SEHNR, FQNEAQ (reference sequence). DNA of the CDR3: TGTGCCAGCAGCTGGGGAGACTATGGCTACACCTTC. Translation gives CASSWGDYGYTF.

There are a few counts of this clonotype. J is TRBJ1-5 and V is TRBV12-3 or TRBV12-4; 7 bases line up with TRBD1. V lost 6 bases, J lost 6 bases, and 11 bases stayed unmatched. The length of the CDR3 is 15 residues. The CDR3 loop is CASRPRQGDAQPQHF. CDR3 nucleotides: TGTGCCAGCAGACCACGACAGGGTGACGCTCAGCCCCAGCATTTT.